This T cell receptor beta chain was documented in a study of T cell repertoires in cytomegalovirus infection. Overall study: Both CMV infection and a matching HLA type were indicated by public TCR beta signatures. Study-level findings and limits: Of the TCR beta families, the public ones yielded a cumulative frequency that identified carriers of CMV plus the relevant HLA. Ex vivo responses were dominated by HLA-C-restricted CMV-specific TCR beta clonotypes.

One entry per CDR3 protein, called by TCRdb with MiXCR from the reads. The sample has approximately 490,000 distinct CDR3 sequences; about 11% are singletons. This clonotype was recorded at least ten times. Its target is not known. The germline CDR1 and CDR2 sequences are MNHGY and SVAAGI. There are 14 residues in the CDR3. Trimming took 4 bases from V and 5 from J; bases not matched to a gene: 6. Sample: PBMCs. This TCR derives from a human donor in good health (CMV status not recorded). Some clones in this sample may be carry-over from other donors' samples. V is TRBV6-9 and J is TRBJ1-1; 8 positions match TRBD1. For the CDR3, the DNA is TGTGCCAGCAGTTCACAGGGGGTAAAAACTGAAGCTTTCTTT. The encoded protein is CASSSQGVKTEAFF.